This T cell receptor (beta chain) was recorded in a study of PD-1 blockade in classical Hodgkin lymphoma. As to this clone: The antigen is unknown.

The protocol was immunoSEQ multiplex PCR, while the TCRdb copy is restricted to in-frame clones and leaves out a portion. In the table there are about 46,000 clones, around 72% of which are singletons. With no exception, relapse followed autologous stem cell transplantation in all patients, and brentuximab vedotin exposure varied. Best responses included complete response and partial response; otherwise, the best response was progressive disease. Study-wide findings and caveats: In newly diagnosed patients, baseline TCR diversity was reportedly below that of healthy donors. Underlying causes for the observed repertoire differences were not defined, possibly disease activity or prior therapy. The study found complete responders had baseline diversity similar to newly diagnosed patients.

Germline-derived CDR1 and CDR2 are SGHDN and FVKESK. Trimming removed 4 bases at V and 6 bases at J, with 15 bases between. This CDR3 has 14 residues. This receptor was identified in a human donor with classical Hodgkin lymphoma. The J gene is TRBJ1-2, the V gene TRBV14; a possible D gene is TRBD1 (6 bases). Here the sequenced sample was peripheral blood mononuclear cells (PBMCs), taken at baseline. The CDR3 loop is CASSPRIGGDGYTF. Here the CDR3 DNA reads TGTGCCAGCAGCCCGCGGATAGGGGGTGATGGCTACACCTTC.